One T cell receptor beta chain is described in this entry. Antigen specificity is unknown. With 7 bases clipped from V and 1 base from J, the junction kept 4 bases outside the gene matches. This CDR3 region has 14 residues. The germline gives CDR1 MNHEY, CDR2 SVGAGI. This record belongs to a study of blood T cells in healthy people across ages. The study's findings and limits: Estimated diversity across one million T cells was deemed an underestimate. PBMCs went unsorted, and a conclusive naive versus antigen-experienced comparison was therefore prevented.

Next came a second PCR, run for about 6 to 12 cycles, which used a sample-barcoded 5' primer along with a J-beta primer mix. Samples each returned at least 3 million CDR3-containing paired-end reads. MiXCR was run by TCRdb on the 5' RACE reads, yielding one entry per CDR3 protein. The top ten hold under 4.5% of the sample, which has about 800,000 distinct CDR3 sequences, around a quarter seen once. Russia was home to the donors, healthy Caucasian individuals aged about 6 to 90. This sample also appeared in a second study, on T cells of mothers and their children.

Sequencing input: blood. V usage is TRBV6-5 and J usage is TRBJ2-3; TRBD1 aligns across 8 bases. The TCR originated in a boy under 18 in good health. The CDR3 spells CASNKGQGTDTQYF. The CDR3 DNA follows: TGTGCCAGCAATAAGGGACAGGGCACAGATACGCAGTATTTT.